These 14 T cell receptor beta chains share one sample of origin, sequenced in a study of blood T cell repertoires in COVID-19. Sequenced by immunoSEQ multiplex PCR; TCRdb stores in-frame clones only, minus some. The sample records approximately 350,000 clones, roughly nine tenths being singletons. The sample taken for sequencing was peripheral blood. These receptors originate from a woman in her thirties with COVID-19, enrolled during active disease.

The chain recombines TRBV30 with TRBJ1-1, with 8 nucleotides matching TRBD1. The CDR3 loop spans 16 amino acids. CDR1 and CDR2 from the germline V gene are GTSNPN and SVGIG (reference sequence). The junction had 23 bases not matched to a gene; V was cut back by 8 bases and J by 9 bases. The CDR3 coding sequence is TGTGCCCTTATAAGCAGTCGGACAGGGAGCGGATTAAAAGCTTTCTTT. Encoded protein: CALISSRTGSGLKAFF.

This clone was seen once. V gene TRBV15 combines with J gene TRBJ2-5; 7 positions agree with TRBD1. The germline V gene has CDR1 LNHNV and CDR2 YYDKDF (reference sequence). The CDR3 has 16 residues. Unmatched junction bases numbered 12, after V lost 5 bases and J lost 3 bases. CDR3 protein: CATSGIRGRFEETQYF. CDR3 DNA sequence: TGTGCCACCAGCGGCATCAGGGGGAGATTTGAAGAGACCCAGTACTTC.

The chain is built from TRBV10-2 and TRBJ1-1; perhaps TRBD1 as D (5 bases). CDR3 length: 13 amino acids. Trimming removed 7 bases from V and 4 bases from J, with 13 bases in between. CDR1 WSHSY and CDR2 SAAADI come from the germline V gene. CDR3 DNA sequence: TGCGCCAGCATCGGGGGGTGGGGCACTGAAGCTTTCTTT. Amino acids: CASIGGWGTEAFF.

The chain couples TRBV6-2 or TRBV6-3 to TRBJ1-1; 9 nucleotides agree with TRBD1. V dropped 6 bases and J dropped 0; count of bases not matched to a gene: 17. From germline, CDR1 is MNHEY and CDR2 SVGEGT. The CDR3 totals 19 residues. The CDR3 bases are TGTGCCAGCAGCCTACCTGGCGGGACAGGGAACTGGGTGAACACTGAAGCTTTCTTT. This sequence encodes CASSLPGGTGNWVNTEAFF.

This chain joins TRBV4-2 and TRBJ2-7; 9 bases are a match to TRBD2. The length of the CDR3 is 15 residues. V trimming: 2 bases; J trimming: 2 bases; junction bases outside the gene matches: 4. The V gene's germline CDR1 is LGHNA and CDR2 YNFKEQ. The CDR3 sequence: CASSQSSGGPYEQYF. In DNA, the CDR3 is TGTGCCAGCAGCCAAAGTAGCGGGGGACCCTACGAGCAGTACTTC.

CDR3: CASSNGQGNTEAFF. In nucleotides, the CDR3 is TGTGCCAGTAGTAATGGACAGGGGAACACTGAAGCTTTCTTT. J is TRBJ1-1 and V is TRBV19; 8 bases are a match to TRBD1. The CDR3 has 14 amino acids. Germline V gene data show CDR1 as LNHDA and CDR2 as SQIVND (reference sequence). V was pared by 4 bases and J by 1 base, with 2 bases of the junction left unmatched. Full variable domain (remainder filled in from reference TRBV19 and TRBJ1-1): DGGITQSPKYLFRKEGQNVTLSCEQNLNHDAMYWYRQDPGQGLRLIYYSQIVNDFQKGDIAEGYSVSREKKESFPLTVTSAQKNPTAFYLCASSNGQGNTEAFFGQGTRLTVV.

The CDR3 reads CASSLGSGGTYEQYV. The CDR3, as DNA: TGTGCCAGCAGCTTAGGTTCGGGAGGAACCTACGAGCAGTACGTC. V is TRBV7-2 and J is TRBJ2-7, with 7 bases aligning to TRBD2. The ends lost 1 base at V and 2 bases at J; junction bases unmatched: 5. This CDR3 comprises 15 residues. Germline V CDR1 and CDR2: SGHTA, FQGNSA.

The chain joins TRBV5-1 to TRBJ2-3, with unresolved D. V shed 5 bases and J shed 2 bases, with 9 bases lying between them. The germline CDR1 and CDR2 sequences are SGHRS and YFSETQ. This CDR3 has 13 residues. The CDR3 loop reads CASSWALTDTQYF. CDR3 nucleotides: TGCGCCAGCAGTTGGGCCCTCACAGATACGCAGTATTTT.

CDR3 DNA sequence: TGCGCCAGCAGCTCAGCTGGAGGGTTAAACACTGAAGCTTTCTTT. Translated: CASSSAGGLNTEAFF. The gene calls are TRBV5-1 and TRBJ1-1; D not resolved. This CDR3 is 15 amino acids long. Germline assignment: CDR1 SGHRS and CDR2 YFSETQ. The germline V and J ends were trimmed by 3 bases and 2 bases, with 14 bases remaining between them. The full variable domain, rest sourced from reference TRBV5-1 and TRBJ1-1, is KAGVTQTPRYLIKTRGQQVTLSCSPISGHRSVSWYQQTPGQGLQFLFEYFSETQRNKGNFPGRFSGRQFSNSRSEMNVSTLELGDSALYLCASSSAGGLNTEAFFGQGTRLTVV.

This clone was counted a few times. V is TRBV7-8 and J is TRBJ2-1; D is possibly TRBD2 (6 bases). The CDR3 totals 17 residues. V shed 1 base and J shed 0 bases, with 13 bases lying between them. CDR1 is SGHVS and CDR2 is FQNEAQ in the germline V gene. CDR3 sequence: CASSLVGSGSSYNEQFF. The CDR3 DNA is TGTGCCAGCAGCTTAGTCGGTTCCGGGAGCTCCTACAATGAGCAGTTCTTC.

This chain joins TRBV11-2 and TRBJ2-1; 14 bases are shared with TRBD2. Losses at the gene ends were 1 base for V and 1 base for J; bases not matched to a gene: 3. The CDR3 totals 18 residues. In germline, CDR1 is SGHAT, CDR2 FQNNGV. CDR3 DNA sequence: TGTGCCAGCAGCTTAGGACTAGCGGGGGGGCGGTCCTACAATGAGCAGTTCTTC. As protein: CASSLGLAGGRSYNEQFF. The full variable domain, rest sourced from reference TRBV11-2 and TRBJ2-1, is EAGVAQSPRYKIIEKRQSVAFWCNPISGHATLYWYQQILGQGPKLLIQFQNNGVVDDSQLPKDRFSAERLKGVDSTLKIQPAKLEDSAVYLCASSLGLAGGRSYNEQFFGPGTRLTVL.

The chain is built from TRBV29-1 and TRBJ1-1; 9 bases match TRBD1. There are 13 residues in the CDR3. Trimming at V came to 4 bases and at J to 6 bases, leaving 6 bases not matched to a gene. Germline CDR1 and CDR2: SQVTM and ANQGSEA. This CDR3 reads CSVAGTGSSEAFF. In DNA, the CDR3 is TGCAGCGTTGCCGGGACAGGGTCGTCTGAAGCTTTCTTT.

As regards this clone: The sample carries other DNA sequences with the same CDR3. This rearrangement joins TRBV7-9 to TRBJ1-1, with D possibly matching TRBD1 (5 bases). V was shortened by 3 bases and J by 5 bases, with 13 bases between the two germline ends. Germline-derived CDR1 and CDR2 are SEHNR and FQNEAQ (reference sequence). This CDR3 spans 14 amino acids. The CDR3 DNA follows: TGTGCCAGCAGCTTGGGAAGGGGAAATACTGAAGCTTTCTTT. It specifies CASSLGRGNTEAFF.

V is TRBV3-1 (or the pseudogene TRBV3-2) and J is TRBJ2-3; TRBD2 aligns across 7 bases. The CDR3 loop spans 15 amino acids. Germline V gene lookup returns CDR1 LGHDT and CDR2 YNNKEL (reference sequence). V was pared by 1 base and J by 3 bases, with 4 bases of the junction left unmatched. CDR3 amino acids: CASSQGRGGTDTQYF. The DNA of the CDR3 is TGTGCCAGCAGCCAAGGTCGCGGGGGTACAGATACGCAGTATTTT.